The rows below give T cell receptor beta chains drawn from one sample of a study of shared clonotypes between healthy human individuals. Sequencing was performed with immunoSEQ multiplex PCR; in TCRdb, only in-frame clones are kept and a portion is missing. Here the sample spans 95,000 to 120,000 clones, about 71% being singletons. The sequenced sample consisted of memory CD8+ T cells sorted from blood. These receptor sequences come from a woman younger than 45 in good health. Both conserved end residues are part of each CDR3. D genes are given only for firm matches. Size values are once, few and many counts, or a class for expanded clones, and some rows have none.

V gene: TRBV6-5; D gene: TRBD1; clone size: .; J gene: TRBJ1-2; CDR3 DNA: TGTGCCAGCAGTTACTCGTTTTCAGGGGGCTATGGCTACACCTTC; CDR3 protein: CASSYSFSGGYGYTF
V gene: TRBV28; D gene: .; clone size: .; J gene: TRBJ2-7; CDR3 DNA: TGTGCCAGCAGTCCCGAACCAACCTACGAGCAGTACTTC; CDR3 protein: CASSPEPTYEQYF
V gene: TRBV6-4; D gene: TRBD2; clone size: .; J gene: TRBJ2-1; CDR3 DNA: TGTGCCAGTTCGAGGGGACTAGCGGGAGGTTTCAATGAGCAGTTCTTC; CDR3 protein: CASSRGLAGGFNEQFF
V gene: TRBV10-2; D gene: TRBD1; clone size: few; J gene: TRBJ2-7; CDR3 DNA: TGCGCCAGCAGATCCAGGGGGCTACCCGACGAGCAGTACTTC; CDR3 protein: CASRSRGLPDEQYF
V gene: TRBV7-9; D gene: TRBD2; clone size: many; J gene: TRBJ2-7; CDR3 DNA: TGTGCCAGCAGCTCTCTGGGGGGGTATGACGAGCAGTACTTC; CDR3 protein: CASSSLGGYDEQYF
V gene: TRBV28; D gene: TRBD2; clone size: many; J gene: TRBJ2-7; CDR3 DNA: TGTGCCAGCAGTTTTGCGGGAGGGCACAACGAGCAGTACTTC; CDR3 protein: CASSFAGGHNEQYF
V gene: TRBV29-1; D gene: TRBD2; clone size: .; J gene: TRBJ2-1; CDR3 DNA: TGCAGCGTTAGTATAAGCGGGATAAATGAGCAGTTCTTC; CDR3 protein: CSVSISGINEQFF
V gene: TRBV5-6; D gene: .; clone size: .; J gene: TRBJ2-1; CDR3 DNA: TGTGCCAGCAGCTTCTCGGGATTAAATGAGCAGTTCTTC; CDR3 protein: CASSFSGLNEQFF
V gene: TRBV28; D gene: .; clone size: .; J gene: TRBJ2-1; CDR3 DNA: TGTGCCAGCAGTTTATGGTACAATGAGCAGTTCTTC; CDR3 protein: CASSLWYNEQFF
V gene: TRBV6-5; D gene: TRBD2; clone size: .; J gene: TRBJ2-5; CDR3 DNA: TGTGCCAGCGGCGGGGGAGAGACCCAGTACTTC; CDR3 protein: CASGGGETQYF
V gene: TRBV19; D gene: TRBD2; clone size: .; J gene: TRBJ2-2; CDR3 DNA: TGTGCCAGTACCGGAGTACTTACTAGCGGGAGGTTTGTCGGGGAGCTGTTTTTT; CDR3 protein: CASTGVLTSGRFVGELFF
V gene: TRBV27; D gene: TRBD1; clone size: .; J gene: TRBJ1-1; CDR3 DNA: TGTGCCAGCAGTCCCCGGACAGGGGGCCTCTCGACTGAAGCTTTCTTT; CDR3 protein: CASSPRTGGLSTEAFF
V gene: TRBV6-5; D gene: .; clone size: .; J gene: TRBJ2-7; CDR3 DNA: TGTGCCAGCAGTATAGACGGGACGCAAGACTACGAGCAGTACTTC; CDR3 protein: CASSIDGTQDYEQYF
V gene: TRBV6-4; D gene: .; clone size: .; J gene: TRBJ1-4; CDR3 DNA: TGTGCCAGCAGCGATGGCGGGGGGCTCGAAAAACTGTTTTTT; CDR3 protein: CASSDGGGLEKLFF
V gene: TRBV28; D gene: TRBD2; clone size: few; J gene: TRBJ2-5; CDR3 DNA: TGTGCCAGCAGTTTAACTAGCGGGGGGCAAGAGACCCAGTACTTC; CDR3 protein: CASSLTSGGQETQYF
V gene: TRBV6-5; D gene: .; clone size: once; J gene: TRBJ1-4; CDR3 DNA: TGTGCCAGCAGCTTGCGACAGTTTCGGGAAAAACTGTTTTTT; CDR3 protein: CASSLRQFREKLFF
V gene: TRBV11-2; D gene: TRBD2; clone size: .; J gene: TRBJ2-1; CDR3 DNA: TGTGCCAGCAGCACACCCAGCGGGAGGGCTGACCAGTTCTTC; CDR3 protein: CASSTPSGRADQFF
V gene: TRBV15; D gene: .; clone size: many; J gene: TRBJ1-2; CDR3 DNA: TGTGCCACCAGCTCTAGACGGGGAACTGGCTACACCTTC; CDR3 protein: CATSSRRGTGYTF
V gene: TRBV2; D gene: TRBD1; clone size: .; J gene: TRBJ1-5; CDR3 DNA: TGTGCCAGCACTAGGACAGGCGGAAATCAGCCCCAGCATTTT; CDR3 protein: CASTRTGGNQPQHF
V gene: TRBV6-5; D gene: TRBD1; clone size: .; J gene: TRBJ1-4; CDR3 DNA: TGTGCCAGCAGTTACGGGACAGGGAATGAAAAACTGTTTTTT; CDR3 protein: CASSYGTGNEKLFF
V gene: TRBV11-2; D gene: TRBD2; clone size: few; J gene: TRBJ2-5; CDR3 DNA: TGTGCCAGCAGCAAAGAGGCCCCCTGGAGGGAGGGGACTGAGACCCAGTACTTC; CDR3 protein: CASSKEAPWREGTETQYF
V gene: TRBV6-4; D gene: TRBD2; clone size: .; J gene: TRBJ2-3; CDR3 DNA: TGTGCCAGCAGTGCGGGGACTAGCGACACAGATACGCAGTATTTT; CDR3 protein: CASSAGTSDTDTQYF
V gene: TRBV28; D gene: .; clone size: many; J gene: TRBJ2-6; CDR3 DNA: TGTGCCAGCAGTTTGGGAGGTTCGGCCTCTGGGGCCAACGTCCTGACTTTC; CDR3 protein: CASSLGGSASGANVLTF
V gene: TRBV7-9; D gene: .; clone size: .; J gene: TRBJ2-2; CDR3 DNA: TGTGCCAGCAGCCCACAGGCGGTGGGGTTCGCGAACACCGGGGAGCTGTTTTTT; CDR3 protein: CASSPQAVGFANTGELFF
V gene: TRBV6-5; D gene: TRBD2; clone size: many; J gene: TRBJ2-1; CDR3 DNA: TGTGCCAGCAGTTACCTGGGACTAGCGGCTAACAATGAGCAGTTCTTC; CDR3 protein: CASSYLGLAANNEQFF
V gene: TRBV27; D gene: .; clone size: .; J gene: TRBJ2-1; CDR3 DNA: TGTGCCAGCAGCTTACTTGGTGATGAGCAGTTCTTC; CDR3 protein: CASSLLGDEQFF
V gene: TRBV11-2; D gene: .; clone size: .; J gene: TRBJ2-2; CDR3 DNA: TGTGCCAGCAGCTTAGGTGGTAGAGGGATCACCGGGGAGCTGTTTTTT; CDR3 protein: CASSLGGRGITGELFF
V gene: TRBV5-8; D gene: .; clone size: .; J gene: TRBJ2-1; CDR3 DNA: TGTGCCAGCAGCCCAAGGATAGAGCAGTTCTTC; CDR3 protein: CASSPRIEQFF
V gene: TRBV5-7; D gene: TRBD2; clone size: many; J gene: TRBJ2-3; CDR3 DNA: TGTGCCAGCAGCTTAGCGGGAGGGCCAGATACGCAGTATTTT; CDR3 protein: CASSLAGGPDTQYF
V gene: TRBV10-2; D gene: .; clone size: .; J gene: TRBJ2-7; CDR3 DNA: TGCGCCAGCAGTAGCCGACAGGATCCTTACTACGAGCAGTACTTC; CDR3 protein: CASSSRQDPYYEQYF
V gene: TRBV18; D gene: TRBD2; clone size: .; J gene: TRBJ2-7; CDR3 DNA: TGTGCCAGCTCACCAACTAGCGGGGGTCGGCACGAGCAGTACTTC; CDR3 protein: CASSPTSGGRHEQYF
V gene: TRBV18; D gene: .; clone size: .; J gene: TRBJ1-2; CDR3 DNA: TGTGCCAGCTCACCTTTAGAATTAGACGGCTACACCTTC; CDR3 protein: CASSPLELDGYTF
V gene: TRBV10-1; D gene: .; clone size: .; J gene: TRBJ2-5; CDR3 DNA: TGCGCCCGCGAGAACTCCGATACCCAGTACTTC; CDR3 protein: CARENSDTQYF
V gene: TRBV7-9; D gene: .; clone size: once; J gene: TRBJ2-7; CDR3 DNA: TGTGCCAGCACCGTTGACAGGAATTGGTACGAGCAGTACTTC; CDR3 protein: CASTVDRNWYEQYF
V gene: TRBV29-1; D gene: .; clone size: .; J gene: TRBJ2-5; CDR3 DNA: TGCAGCGTAGGGTCCGGCAAGCCTATCCAAGAGACCCAGTACTTC; CDR3 protein: CSVGSGKPIQETQYF
V gene: TRBV7-8; D gene: TRBD2; clone size: .; J gene: TRBJ2-7; CDR3 DNA: TGTGCCAGCAGCTTAGCGGATACGGGAGGGCCAGAGGAGCAGTACTTC; CDR3 protein: CASSLADTGGPEEQYF